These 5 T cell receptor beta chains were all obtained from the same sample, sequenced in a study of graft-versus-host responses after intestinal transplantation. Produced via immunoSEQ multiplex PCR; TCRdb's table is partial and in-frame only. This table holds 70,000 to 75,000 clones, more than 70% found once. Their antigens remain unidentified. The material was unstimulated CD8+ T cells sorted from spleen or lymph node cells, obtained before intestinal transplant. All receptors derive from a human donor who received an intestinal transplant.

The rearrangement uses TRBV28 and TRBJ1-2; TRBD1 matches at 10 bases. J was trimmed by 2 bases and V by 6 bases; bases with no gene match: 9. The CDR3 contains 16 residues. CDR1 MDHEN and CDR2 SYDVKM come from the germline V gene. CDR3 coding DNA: TGTGCCAGCAGAGGACAGGGGGGTGTGTGGAACTATGGCTACACCTTC. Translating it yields CASRGQGGVWNYGYTF.

Written as DNA, the CDR3 is TGCAGCGTTGAAATAGGGGTCGAGCAGTACTTC. It codes for CSVEIGVEQYF. The chain combines TRBV29-1 with TRBJ2-7, with D possibly TRBD1 on 5 matching bases. Trimming removed 2 bases at V and 6 bases at J, with 8 bases between. The CDR3 is made up of 11 amino acids. CDR1 is SQVTM and CDR2 is ANQGSEA in the germline V gene.

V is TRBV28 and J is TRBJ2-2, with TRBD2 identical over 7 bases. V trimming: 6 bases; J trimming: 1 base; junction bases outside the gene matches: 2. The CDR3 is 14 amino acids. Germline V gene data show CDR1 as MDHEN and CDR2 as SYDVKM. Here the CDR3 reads CASRWGGNTGELFF. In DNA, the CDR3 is TGTGCCAGCAGGTGGGGGGGGAACACCGGGGAGCTGTTTTTT.

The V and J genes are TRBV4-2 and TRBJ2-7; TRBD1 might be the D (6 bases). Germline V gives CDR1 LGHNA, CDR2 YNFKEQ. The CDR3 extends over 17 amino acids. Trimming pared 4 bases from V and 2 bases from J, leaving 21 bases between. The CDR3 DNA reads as TGTGCCAGCAGCCCTTCAGGGGCAGGGGACAATGCCTACGAGCAGTACTTC. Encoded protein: CASSPSGAGDNAYEQYF.

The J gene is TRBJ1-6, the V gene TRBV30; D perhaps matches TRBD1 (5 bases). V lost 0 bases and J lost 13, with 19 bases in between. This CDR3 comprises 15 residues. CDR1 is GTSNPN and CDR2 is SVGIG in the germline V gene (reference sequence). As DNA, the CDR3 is TGTGCCTGGAGTGTCACCGTCGGGAGGGGTTTTCCCCTCCACTTT. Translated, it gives CAWSVTVGRGFPLHF.